This TCR beta chain was recovered during a study of T cell changes during pregnancy in multiple sclerosis. This clone was observed once. TCRdb keeps only in-frame clones here, not all; method: immunoSEQ multiplex PCR. The sample has 20,000 or so clones, roughly 90% seen once. Germline CDR1 reads SGHTA; CDR2 reads FQGTGA. V lost 5 bases to trimming and J lost 6 bases, with 11 bases between them. The CDR3 runs to 14 residues. The chain uses TRBV7-3 and TRBJ1-6, with a weak D call TRBD1 (6 bases). The sample consisted of CD8+ T cells from peripheral blood mononuclear cells, taken in the third trimester of pregnancy. The receptor comes from a female donor in good health, enrolled as a control in a pregnancy study. CDR3 in DNA: TGTGCCAGCAGCACGGGACATAGTAATTCACCCCTCCACTTT. Its translation is CASSTGHSNSPLHF.